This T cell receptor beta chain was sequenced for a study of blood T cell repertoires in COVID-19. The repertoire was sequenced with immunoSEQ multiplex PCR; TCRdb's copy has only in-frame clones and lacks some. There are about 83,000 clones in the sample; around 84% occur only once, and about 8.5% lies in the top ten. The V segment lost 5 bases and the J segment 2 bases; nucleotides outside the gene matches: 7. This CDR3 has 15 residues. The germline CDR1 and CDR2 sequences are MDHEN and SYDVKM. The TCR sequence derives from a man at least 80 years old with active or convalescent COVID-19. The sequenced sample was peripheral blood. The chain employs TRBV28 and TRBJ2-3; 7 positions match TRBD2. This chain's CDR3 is CASSTSVPPTDTQYF. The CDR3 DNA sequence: TGTGCCAGCAGTACTAGCGTTCCCCCCACAGATACGCAGTATTTT.